The 9 T cell receptor beta chains reported below all come from one sample, sequenced in a study of T cells in Graves' hyperthyroidism and ophthalmopathy. RNA transcripts were the template for amplifying TCR beta CDR3 regions. The HTBI set primed first-round TCR CDR3 RT-PCR. One entry per CDR3 protein results from TCRdb running MiXCR on the multiplex PCR reads. Found here are 550,000 to 650,000 distinct CDR3 sequences, 14% of them singletons; the top ten hold approximately 15%. Sequencing was done on a sample of blood. The source is a middle-aged woman with Graves' hyperthyroidism.

The sample holds many counts of this clonotype. This sequence joins TRBV4-1 and TRBJ2-2; no firm D call. Trimming shortened V by 0 bases and J by 6 bases, and 11 bases separated the two germline ends. Germline CDR1 and CDR2: MGHRA and YSYEKL. This CDR3 has 15 residues. The CDR3 loop reads CASSQEAGPSGELFF. CDR3 sequence (DNA): TGCGCCAGCAGCCAAGAAGCAGGTCCCTCCGGGGAGCTGTTTTTT.

This clonotype was counted at least ten times. The chain links TRBV3-1 to TRBJ2-1; 8 bases are a match to TRBD2. V was pared by 8 bases and J by 3 bases, with 9 bases of the junction left unmatched. Germline loops: CDR1 LGHDT, CDR2 YNNKEL (reference sequence). The CDR3 loop spans 15 amino acids. CDR3 coding DNA: TGTGCCAGCCGGAGAAGCGGGAGCCTCTACAATGAGCAGTTCTTC. Its protein product is CASRRSGSLYNEQFF.

This chain links TRBV15 with TRBJ2-1; D remains ambiguous. This CDR3 comprises 21 residues. Trimming left V 0 bases short and J 1 base short, with 25 bases between. Germline V gene sequence: CDR1 LNHNV, CDR2 YYDKDF (reference sequence). CDR3 protein: CATSRESPALFPGKSYNEQFF. The CDR3 nucleotides are TGTGCCACCAGCAGAGAGTCCCCGGCACTATTCCCTGGGAAATCCTACAATGAGCAGTTCTTC.

The chain couples TRBV28 to TRBJ2-1; 14 positions agree with TRBD2. This CDR3 has 17 residues. Unmatched junction bases numbered 8, after V lost 5 bases and J lost 5 bases. In germline, CDR1 is MDHEN, CDR2 SYDVKM. This CDR3 reads CASSPMGLAGENNEQFF. DNA for the CDR3: TGTGCCAGCAGTCCCATGGGACTAGCGGGAGAGAACAATGAGCAGTTCTTC.

This chain links TRBV4-1 with TRBJ2-7; 11 nucleotides align to TRBD1. The CDR3 runs to 16 residues. The V segment lost 0 bases and the J segment 5 bases; nucleotides outside the gene matches: 6. Germline V gene sequence: CDR1 MGHRA, CDR2 YSYEKL. CDR3 sequence reads: CASSQDGGQGGHEQYF. CDR3 nucleotides: TGCGCCAGCAGCCAAGATGGGGGACAGGGGGGCCACGAGCAGTACTTC.

This clonotype was observed many times. The chain has TRBV2 and TRBJ2-7; 8 bases fit TRBD2. J lost 4 bases, V lost 3 bases, and 5 bases had no gene match. The CDR3 loop spans 14 amino acids. Looked up from germline, CDR1 is SNHLY and CDR2 is FYNNEI. The CDR3 nucleotides are TGTGCCAGCAGTGATTCGGGACTAGTTTACGAGCAGTACTTC. Translation gives CASSDSGLVYEQYF.

This clonotype was seen many times. The chain uses TRBV10-3 and TRBJ2-1; no clear D gene. The CDR3 runs 12 residues. Germline V gives CDR1 ENHRY, CDR2 SYGVKD. Trimming left V 4 bases short and J 4 bases short, with 5 bases between. This CDR3 is CAISARYNEQFF. The CDR3 DNA is TGTGCCATCAGTGCCAGATACAATGAGCAGTTCTTC.

The chain is built from TRBV28 and TRBJ1-5; unclear D gene. V lost 8 bases and J 2 bases, leaving 13 bases between the germline ends. CDR3 size: 14 residues. CDR1 and CDR2 (germline): MDHEN, SYDVKM. CDR3: CASDRPRGNQPQHF. The CDR3 coding sequence is TGTGCCAGCGATCGGCCAAGGGGCAATCAGCCCCAGCATTTT.

The table lists this clonotype with a few counts. This chain links TRBV6-1 with TRBJ1-1, with D possibly TRBD1 on 5 matching bases. V was cut by 3 bases and J by 8 bases, with 10 bases left in between. Germline-derived CDR1 and CDR2 are MNHNS and SASEGT. The CDR3 loop spans 12 amino acids. CDR3 in DNA: TGTGCCAGCAGTGAGGCCGGGGCCGAAGCTTTCTTT. The encoded protein is CASSEAGAEAFF.